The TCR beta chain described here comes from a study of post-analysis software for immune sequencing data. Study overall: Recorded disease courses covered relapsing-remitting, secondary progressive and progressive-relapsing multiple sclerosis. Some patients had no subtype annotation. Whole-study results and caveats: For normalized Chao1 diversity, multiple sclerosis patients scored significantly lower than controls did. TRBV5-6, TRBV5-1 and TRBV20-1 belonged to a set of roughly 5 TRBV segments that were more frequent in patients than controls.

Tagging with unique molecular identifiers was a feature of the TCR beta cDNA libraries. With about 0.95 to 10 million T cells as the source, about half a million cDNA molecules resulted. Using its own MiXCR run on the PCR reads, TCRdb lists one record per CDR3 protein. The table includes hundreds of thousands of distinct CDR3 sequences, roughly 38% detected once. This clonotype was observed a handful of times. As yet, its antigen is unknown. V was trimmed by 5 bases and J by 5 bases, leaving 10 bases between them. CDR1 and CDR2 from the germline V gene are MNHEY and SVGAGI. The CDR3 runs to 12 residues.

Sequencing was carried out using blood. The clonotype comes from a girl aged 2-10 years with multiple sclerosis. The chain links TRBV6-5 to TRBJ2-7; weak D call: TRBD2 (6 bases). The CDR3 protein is CASSPTRNEQYF. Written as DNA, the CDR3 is TGTGCCAGCAGTCCGACTAGGAACGAGCAGTACTTC.